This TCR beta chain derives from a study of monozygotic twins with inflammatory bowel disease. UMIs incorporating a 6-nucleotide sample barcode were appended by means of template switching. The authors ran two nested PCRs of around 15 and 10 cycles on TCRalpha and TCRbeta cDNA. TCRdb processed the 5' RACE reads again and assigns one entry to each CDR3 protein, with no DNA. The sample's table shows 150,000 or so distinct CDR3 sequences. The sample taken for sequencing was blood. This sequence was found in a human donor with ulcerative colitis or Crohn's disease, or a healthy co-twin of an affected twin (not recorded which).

This CDR3 is CASSLGPGLGEQFF. J is TRBJ2-1 and V is TRBV7-9; TCRdb designates TRBD1, a call that cannot be tested without DNA. Germline loops: CDR1 SEHNR, CDR2 FQNEAQ (reference sequence). The CDR3 consists of 14 residues.